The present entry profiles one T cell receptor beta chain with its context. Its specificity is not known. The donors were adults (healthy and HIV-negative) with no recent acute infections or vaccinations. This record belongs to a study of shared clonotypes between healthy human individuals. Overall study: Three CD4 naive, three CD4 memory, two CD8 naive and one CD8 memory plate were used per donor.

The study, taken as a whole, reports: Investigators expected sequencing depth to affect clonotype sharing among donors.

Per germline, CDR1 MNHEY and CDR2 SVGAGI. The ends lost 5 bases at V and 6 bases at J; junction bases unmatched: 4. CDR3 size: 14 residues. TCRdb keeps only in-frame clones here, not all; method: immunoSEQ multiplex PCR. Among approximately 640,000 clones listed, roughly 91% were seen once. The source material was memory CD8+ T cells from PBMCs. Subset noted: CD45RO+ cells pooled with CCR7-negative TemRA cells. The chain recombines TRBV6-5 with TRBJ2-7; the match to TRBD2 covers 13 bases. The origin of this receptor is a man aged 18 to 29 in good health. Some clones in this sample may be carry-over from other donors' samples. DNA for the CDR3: TGTGCCAGCAGTCAGGGACTAGCGGGATCCGAGCAGTACTTC. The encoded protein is CASSQGLAGSEQYF.